The 10 T cell receptor beta chains in this list originate from one sample, sequenced in a study of control samples from healthy donors and cancer patients. Generated by immunoSEQ multiplex PCR, the TCRdb table keeps only in-frame clones and is missing some. The table records 100,000 or so clones, roughly 91% of them present only once. Sequencing was carried out using blood. All receptors come from a man in his thirties or forties in good health.

The V gene is TRBV4-1, the J gene TRBJ2-3, with 10 bases lining up with TRBD2. CDR1 MGHRA and CDR2 YSYEKL come from the germline V gene. This CDR3 is 17 amino acids long. With 0 bases clipped from V and 3 bases from J, the junction kept 6 bases outside the gene matches. This chain's CDR3 is CASSQDSAGGPTDTQYF. The CDR3 coding sequence is TGCGCCAGCAGCCAAGATTCAGCGGGAGGGCCAACAGATACGCAGTATTTT.

This clone was observed a few times. The chain links TRBV21-1 to TRBJ1-3; the table's D call of TRBD1 was not tested on the DNA. TRBV21-1 is given as a pseudogene. The CDR3 runs to 12 residues. CDR3 nucleotides: TGTGCCAGCAGCAAAGGACAGGAGGACGAATATTTT. Amino acid sequence: CASSKGQEDEYF.

V usage is TRBV10-3 and J usage is TRBJ2-6; TRBD1 might be the D (5 bases). Germline lookup yields CDR1 ENHRY and CDR2 SYGVKD. The CDR3 is 15 residues long. V was shortened by 4 bases and J by 2 bases, with 9 bases between the two germline ends. This CDR3 is CAISALGAGANVLTF. The CDR3, as DNA: TGTGCCATCAGTGCTTTAGGGGCTGGGGCCAACGTCCTGACTTTC.

This clone was picked up one time. The chain's CDR3 is CASSLMASGSTDTQYF. The CDR3 DNA reads as TGTGCCAGCAGCTTAATGGCTAGCGGCTCCACAGATACGCAGTATTTT. This rearrangement joins TRBV7-3 to TRBJ2-3, with TRBD2 matching 7 bases. This CDR3 has 16 amino acids. V dropped 1 base and J dropped 2; count of bases not matched to a gene: 6. Germline V CDR1 and CDR2: SGHTA, FQGTGA.

The rearrangement uses TRBV27 and TRBJ1-5, with no clear D. The CDR3 runs to 16 residues. V lost 4 bases and J lost 1, with 14 bases in between. Germline CDR1 MNHEY, CDR2 SMNVEV (reference sequence). The CDR3 DNA reads TGTGCCAGCAGTTCGGAAAGTCCGTACAGCAATCAGCCCCAGCATTTT. Translation: CASSSESPYSNQPQHF.

The chain couples TRBV27 to TRBJ2-7; no definite D call. This CDR3 is built from 13 residues. Germline loops: CDR1 MNHEY, CDR2 SMNVEV (reference sequence). Trimming removed 5 bases from V and 2 bases from J, with 10 bases in between. The CDR3 bases are TGTGCCAGCAGTAAGACGCCGACCTACGAGCAGTACTTC. Translating it yields CASSKTPTYEQYF.

This clone is a singleton in its sample. The CDR3 bases are TGTGCCAGTAGTATAGGCACAGACCCTAGCACAGATACGCAGTATTTT. It translates to CASSIGTDPSTDTQYF. The rearrangement joins TRBV19 to TRBJ2-3; no clear D gene. Germline lookup yields CDR1 LNHDA and CDR2 SQIVND (reference sequence). V was clipped by 1 base and J by 0 bases, with 11 bases between them. This CDR3 region has 16 residues. Supplemented by reference TRBV19 and TRBJ2-3, the full variable domain reads DGGITQSPKYLFRKEGQNVTLSCEQNLNHDAMYWYRQDPGQGLRLIYYSQIVNDFQKGDIAEGYSVSREKKESFPLTVTSAQKNPTAFYLCASSIGTDPSTDTQYFGPGTRLTVL.

The genes are TRBV5-5 and TRBJ2-7, with 7 nucleotides matching TRBD1. From germline, CDR1 is SGHKS and CDR2 YYEKEE (reference sequence). V was clipped by 0 bases and J by 3 bases; unmatched bases: 3. The CDR3 totals 14 residues. CDR3 amino acids: CASSLGQGIYEQYV. The CDR3 DNA is TGTGCCAGCAGCTTGGGACAGGGAATCTACGAGCAGTACGTC.

V and J are TRBV7-2 and TRBJ1-1; D not certain. Germline values: CDR1 SGHTA, CDR2 FQGNSA. The CDR3 is 14 amino acids. Trimming removed 5 bases from V and 2 bases from J, with 12 bases in between. The CDR3 DNA follows: TGTGCCAGCAGCCCCAGAGGAGCAAACACTGAAGCTTTCTTT. It yields the protein CASSPRGANTEAFF.

The chain employs TRBV12-2 and TRBJ1-2; the table names TRBD1, a call not compared with the DNA. TRBV12-2 is classified as a pseudogene. CDR3 length: 16 amino acids. In nucleotides, the CDR3 is TGTGCAAGTCGCTTAGCGATTGCTACAGGGGGCTATGGCTACACCTTC. Encoded protein: CASRLAIATGGYGYTF.